The text below deals with one TCR beta chain. The sample is drawn from a study of T cell responses to AZD1222 COVID-19 vaccine. Deletions cut 5 bases from V and 6 bases from J, with 15 bases between. Per germline, CDR1 SGHRS and CDR2 YFSETQ. CDR3 length: 14 residues. The repertoire was sequenced with immunoSEQ multiplex PCR; TCRdb's copy has only in-frame clones and lacks some. The sample holds about 120,000 clones; about 86% are singletons and the top ten take 17%. Sequenced here: peripheral blood, sampled 28 days after the second AZD1222 dose. The TCR originated in an adult who received the AZD1222 COVID-19 vaccine. The J gene is TRBJ2-1, the V gene TRBV5-1; no clear D. CDR3 region: CASSPTSAGNEQFF. In DNA form, the CDR3 reads TGCGCCAGCAGTCCGACCTCGGCTGGCAATGAGCAGTTCTTC.